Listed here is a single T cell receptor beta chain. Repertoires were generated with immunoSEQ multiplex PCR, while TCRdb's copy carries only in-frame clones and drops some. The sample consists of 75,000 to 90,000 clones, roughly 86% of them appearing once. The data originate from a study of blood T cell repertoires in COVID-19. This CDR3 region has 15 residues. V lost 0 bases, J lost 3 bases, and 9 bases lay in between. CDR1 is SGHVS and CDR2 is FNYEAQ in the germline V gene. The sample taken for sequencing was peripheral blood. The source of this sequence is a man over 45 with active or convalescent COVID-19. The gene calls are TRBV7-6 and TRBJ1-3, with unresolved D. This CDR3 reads CASSLAVEFGNTIYF. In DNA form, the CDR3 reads TGTGCCAGCAGCTTAGCGGTGGAGTTTGGAAACACCATATATTTT.